These 5 T cell receptor beta chains were all obtained from the same sample, sequenced in a study of regulatory T cells in long-lasting Graves disease. The TCR beta library used iRepertoire HTBI primers with Arm-PCR amplification of CDR3. One entry per CDR3 protein, called by TCRdb with MiXCR from the multiplex PCR reads. The sample includes under 300,000 distinct CDR3 sequences, 20% to 25% of them seen just once. Documented time point: newly diagnosed GD, antithyroid drugs for less than 3 months. The TCR library was prepared using RNA isolated from PBMCs. The sample was peripheral blood mononuclear cells (PBMCs), taken at new diagnosis, from a patient treated with antithyroid drugs. These receptors came from a female donor with Graves disease.

There are many counts of this clonotype. The V call is TRBV14, the J call TRBJ1-6, with 9 nucleotides matching TRBD1. V was pared by 1 base and J by 10 bases, with 5 bases of the junction left unmatched. This CDR3 has 15 amino acids. Germline V gene data show CDR1 as SGHDN and CDR2 as FVKESK. The CDR3 DNA follows: TGTGCCAGCAGCCAAGTAACAGGGGGCATATCACCCCTCCACTTT. Its translation: CASSQVTGGISPLHF.

The rearrangement uses TRBV12-3 or TRBV12-4 and TRBJ2-5, with TRBD1 as a possible D gene (6 bases). This CDR3 comprises 13 residues. V was clipped by 6 bases and J by 5 bases, with 13 bases between them. The CDR3 reads CASSCRGCETQYF. CDR3 nucleotide sequence: TGTGCCAGCAGCTGCAGGGGATGTGAGACCCAGTACTTC.

This clonotype was counted at least ten times. The CDR3 loop is CSARDRWTVASGNTIYF. The CDR3 region has the DNA TGCAGTGCTAGAGATCGTTGGACAGTTGCCTCTGGAAACACCATATATTTT. The chain links TRBV20-1 to TRBJ1-3, with D perhaps matching TRBD1 (6 bases). The length of the CDR3 is 17 residues. Germline lookup yields CDR1 DFQATT and CDR2 SNEGSKA (reference sequence). The V gene lost 0 bases and the J gene lost 0 bases, with 15 bases spanning the gap.

The table lists this clonotype with many counts. The J gene is TRBJ2-1, the V gene TRBV7-2; a possible D gene is TRBD2 (7 bases). Trimming cost V 5 bases and J 9 bases, with 14 bases left between them. The germline V gene encodes CDR1 SGHTA and CDR2 FQGNSA. This CDR3 region has 13 residues. The CDR3 bases are TGTGCCAGCAGCCAACAGGGAGGGGGTGAGCAGTTCTTC. This encodes CASSQQGGGEQFF.

In the case of this clonotype: One base separates it from a far larger clone, so it is likely a read error. J is TRBJ2-5 and V is TRBV7-2; no clear D. The DNA end is more similar to TRBJ2-1, so the J call may be wrong. Germline assignment: CDR1 SGHTA and CDR2 FQGNSA. The CDR3 has 14 amino acids. The CDR3 coding sequence is TGTACCAGCAGCTTAGCGGGAAATTACAATGAGCAGTTCTTC. Its translation is CTSSLAGNYNEQFF.